Presented here are 18 T cell receptor beta chains from one specimen sequenced in a study of beta chain features in type 1 diabetes. cDNA synthesis used the whole RNA isolate, giving expressed TCRB sequences. Libraries were prepared by immunoSEQ multiplex PCR; TCRdb keeps only in-frame clonotypes and omits some of them. The repertoire holds around 310,000 clones, with roughly 11% as singletons. Input material: naive CD4+ T cells from blood. Receptors originate from a woman aged 25 to 39 in good health.

This rearrangement joins TRBV30 to TRBJ2-7; TRBD1 agrees at 9 bases. The trim removed 6 bases at V and 3 bases at J, leaving 6 bases unmatched. In germline, CDR1 is GTSNPN, CDR2 SVGIG (reference sequence). This CDR3 contains 13 residues. In nucleotides, the CDR3 is TGTGCCTGCCCCGACAGGGGGGGCTACGAGCAGTACTTC. Its translation is CACPDRGGYEQYF.

This clone was seen more than once but under ten times. The J gene is TRBJ2-6, the V gene TRBV7-2; D is ambiguous. V was cut by 5 bases and J by 0 bases, with 11 bases left in between. Germline V gene sequence: CDR1 SGHTA, CDR2 FQGNSA. The CDR3 has 16 residues. In DNA form, the CDR3 reads TGTGCCAGCAGCCAGACTTACTTCTCTGGGGCCAACGTCCTGACTTTC. This codes for CASSQTYFSGANVLTF.

The genes are TRBV9 and TRBJ2-2; 7 positions match TRBD1. The germline gives CDR1 SGDLS, CDR2 YYNGEE. The V gene end was trimmed by 3 bases and the J gene end by 6 bases; junction bases not matched to a gene: 5. The CDR3 runs to 14 residues. The CDR3 bases are TGTGCCAGCAGCGCAACAGACAGGGCCGGGGAGCTGTTTTTT. It is translated as CASSATDRAGELFF.

V is TRBV9 and J is TRBJ2-3, with 8 bases that match TRBD2. The length of the CDR3 is 18 residues. The junction had 12 bases not matched to a gene; V was cut back by 0 bases and J by 3 bases. CDR1 and CDR2 (germline): SGDLS, YYNGEE. The CDR3 region is CASSVDMASGSFTDTQYF. In DNA form, the CDR3 reads TGTGCCAGCAGCGTAGATATGGCTAGCGGGTCTTTTACAGATACGCAGTATTTT.

This sequence joins TRBV4-3 and TRBJ1-4; no clear D. V was trimmed by 0 bases and J by 7 bases, leaving 18 bases between them. The germline gives CDR1 LGHNA, CDR2 YSLEER. CDR3 length equals 17 residues. The CDR3 spells CASSQDHSAGLVEKLFF. The CDR3 DNA is TGCGCCAGCAGCCAAGACCATTCCGCCGGTCTTGTTGAAAAACTGTTTTTT.

This sequence joins TRBV4-1 and TRBJ2-7; 11 bases are a match to TRBD2. Germline V gene data show CDR1 as MGHRA and CDR2 as YSYEKL. This CDR3 spans 15 amino acids. With 4 bases clipped from V and 5 bases from J, the junction kept 7 bases outside the gene matches. The CDR3 DNA follows: TGCGCCAGCAGCCTTCTAGCGGGAGGTCTAGACGAGCAGTACTTC. The encoded protein is CASSLLAGGLDEQYF.

The sample holds a few counts of this clone. The chain employs TRBV7-9 and TRBJ2-5; no firm D call. V dropped 2 bases and J dropped 1 base, with 11 bases sitting between them. There are 15 residues in the CDR3. Germline V CDR1 and CDR2: SEHNR, FQNEAQ (reference sequence). This CDR3 reads CASSLLWSRQETQYF. DNA for the CDR3: TGTGCCAGCAGCTTATTGTGGTCGCGCCAAGAGACCCAGTACTTC.

This sequence joins TRBV7-8 and TRBJ1-1; D call uncertain. The CDR3 spans 14 residues. V lost 4 bases and J 1 base, leaving 10 bases between the germline ends. The germline V gene has CDR1 SGHVS and CDR2 FQNEAQ. CDR3 DNA sequence: TGTGCCAGCAGCTCCCGGGAGACGAACACTGAAGCTTTCTTT. This codes for CASSSRETNTEAFF. The variable domain in full, completed from reference TRBV7-8 and TRBJ1-1, reads GAGVSQSPRYKVAKRGQDVALRCDPISGHVSLFWYQQALGQGPEFLTYFQNEAQLDKSGLPSDRFFAERPEGSVSTLKIQRTQQEDSAVYLCASSSRETNTEAFFGQGTRLTVV.

The chain is built from TRBV25-1 and TRBJ2-1, with 12 bases identical to TRBD2. CDR3 length: 15 amino acids. Trimming took 4 bases from V and 9 from J; bases not matched to a gene: 7. CDR1 and CDR2 from the germline V gene are MGHDK and SYGVNS. The CDR3 region is CASSATSGSGGEQFF. Here the CDR3 DNA reads TGTGCCAGCAGTGCGACTAGCGGGAGCGGCGGTGAGCAGTTCTTC.

This clone was seen a handful of times. The rearrangement uses TRBV7-9 and TRBJ1-1, with D possibly matching TRBD1 (6 bases). Per germline, CDR1 SEHNR and CDR2 FQNEAQ (reference sequence). Trimming took 5 bases from V and 4 from J, leaving 11 bases between them. This CDR3 is built from 13 residues. The DNA of the CDR3 is TGTGCCAGCAGCGGAACAGGGAGCACTGAAGCTTTCTTT. The encoded protein is CASSGTGSTEAFF.

This clone was counted only a few times. One end of the junction is discordant with germline, which a read error may explain. The chain joins TRBV5-4 to TRBJ1-5; 8 nucleotides agree with TRBD1. Germline V gene sequence: CDR1 SGHNT, CDR2 YYREEE (reference sequence). CDR3 length: 15 amino acids. The CDR3 loop reads CASSQDGPGGQPQHF. The DNA for the CDR3 is TGCGCCAGCAGCCAAGATGGGCCAGGGGGCCAGCCCCAGCATTTT.

This clone was observed once. The CDR3 here is CASSDDSSYNEQFF. CDR3 coding DNA: TGTGCCAGCAGCGATGACAGTTCCTACAATGAGCAGTTCTTC. This chain links TRBV11-1 with TRBJ2-1, with D perhaps matching TRBD1 (5 bases). CDR1 and CDR2 from the germline V gene are SGHAT and FQDESV (reference sequence). This CDR3 comprises 14 residues. V lost 5 bases to trimming and J lost 1 base, with 9 bases between them.

This clone was observed a few times. The chain uses TRBV28 and TRBJ2-7; 8 nucleotides line up with TRBD1. J gave up 0 bases and V 10 bases, and 8 bases lay outside the gene matches. The CDR3 has 14 residues. CDR1 and CDR2 from the germline V gene are MDHEN and SYDVKM. In DNA, the CDR3 is TGTGCCACCGAGAAAGGACAGGGCTCCTACGAGCAGTACTTC. This sequence encodes CATEKGQGSYEQYF.

This rearrangement joins TRBV7-3 to TRBJ2-1; a possible D gene is TRBD1 (7 bases). Trimming removed 5 bases from V and 0 bases from J, with 11 bases in between. The germline V gene has CDR1 SGHTA and CDR2 FQGTGA. This CDR3 comprises 15 residues. In DNA, the CDR3 is TGTGCCAGCAGCCCAGGGGGGAGCTCCTACAATGAGCAGTTCTTC. Protein product: CASSPGGSSYNEQFF.

In its sample, this clone was seen a few times. The V call is TRBV6-1, the J call TRBJ1-5; 7 bases align to TRBD1. Germline V CDR1 and CDR2: MNHNS, SASEGT. V trimming: 5 bases; J trimming: 4 bases; junction bases outside the gene matches: 8. The CDR3 covers 15 residues. The CDR3 DNA reads as TGTGCCAGCAGTTTTCGACAGGGTAGTAATCAGCCCCAGCATTTT. It specifies CASSFRQGSNQPQHF.

This clone was detected only a few times. The sample holds other DNA sequences that translate to the same CDR3. V is TRBV9 and J is TRBJ2-7; 7 bases agree with TRBD2. Per the germline V gene, CDR1 is SGDLS and CDR2 is YYNGEE. With V trimmed by 3 bases and J by 3 bases, 6 bases remained unmatched. This CDR3 spans 14 amino acids. CDR3 sequence: CASSGTSEFYEQYF. Written as DNA, the CDR3 is TGTGCCAGCAGCGGCACTAGCGAGTTCTACGAGCAGTACTTC. The variable domain in full, with the rest retrieved from reference TRBV9 and TRBJ2-7, is DSGVTQTPKHLITATGQRVTLRCSPRSGDLSVYWYQQSLDQGLQFLIQYYNGEERAKGNILERFSAQQFPDLHSELNLSSLELGDSALYFCASSGTSEFYEQYFGPGTRLTVT.

The sample holds a few counts of this clone. The V gene is TRBV4-1, the J gene TRBJ2-7; D may be TRBD2 (5 bases). The V gene lost 3 bases and the J gene lost 3 bases, with 9 bases spanning the gap. The CDR3 has 13 residues. The germline gives CDR1 MGHRA, CDR2 YSYEKL. The CDR3 nucleotides read TGCGCCAGCAGCCAGGGAGACCTCTACGAGCAGTACTTC. Translated: CASSQGDLYEQYF.

This clone has a single count. V is TRBV9 and J is TRBJ2-3; perhaps TRBD1 as D (6 bases). Germline CDR1 is SGDLS and CDR2 is YYNGEE. This CDR3 has 16 amino acids. V lost 4 bases and J 2 bases, leaving 17 bases between the germline ends. The CDR3 coding sequence is TGTGCCAGCAGCACAGGGCCCATGGGTTACACAGATACGCAGTATTTT. Protein product: CASSTGPMGYTDTQYF.